This entry describes one TCR beta chain. Its antigen has not been determined. Base-call qualities are not available, and no considerably larger clone is one nucleotide away. This entry is derived from a study of T cells in localized non-small cell lung cancer (dated by TCRdb to the early 2020s). Turning to the overall study: Comparing tumors with uninvolved tumor-adjacent lungs, the study looked at the T cell repertoires of 200 to 250 patients with early-stage NSCLC. All 250 or so NSCLC patients in the cohort were treatment-naive and had localized lung tumors that were resected. The mean age of the NSCLC patients was just over 65 years, with 120 to 150 men and around 99 women.

At diagnosis, peripheral blood, uninvolved tumor-adjacent lung and tumor were collected and were preserved as a mix of fresh-frozen and FFPE material. For TCR repertoire profiling, blood samples were analyzed as peripheral blood mononuclear cells. Between the V and J ends, shortened by 2 bases and 5 bases respectively, the junction contains 9 bases. The CDR3 contains 13 residues, cysteine and phenylalanine counted. Only the CDR3 DNA is retained, 39 bases long and in frame from the first base. CDR1 and CDR2, looked up from the germline V gene, are SGHTA and FQGNSA. The immunoSEQ Assay was used to sequence TCR beta CDR3 regions from DNA. Per the original workflow: T cell density was computed as TCR beta template counts normalized to usable DNA estimated by amplifying housekeeping genes. The preseqR package was used to estimate richness by extrapolating to 400,000 templates for PBMC samples and to 120,000 templates for tissue samples. Clonality was taken to be one minus Pielou's evenness. Tissue-enriched TCRs were identified by differential abundance testing using productive amino-acid clonotypes, minimum total count 5 and alpha 0.1. Repertoire overlap between compartments was quantified with the Jaccard Index and Morisita Overlap Index. TCR beta CDR3s were clustered by GLIPH together with public tetramer-defined viral CDR3s, and at least three viral sequences plus V-gene enrichment were required for viral motifs. TCRdb limited this immuneACCESS table to in-frame rearrangements with V and J called. A share of clones is missing; checked studies link under half to unresolved V genes, and the rest is unexplained. The DNA was the basis for D and trimming; V, J and clone size are from that table. This sample comprises roughly 38,000 clones, just over 85% of them detected only once. The top ten clones comprise about 6% of the sample.

Broader findings and caveats from the paper: A median of around 50 of the top 100 tumor clones turned up in the paired uninvolved adjacent lung, and about 28 of those clones also ranked among the top 100 of that same adjacent lung. Uninvolved tumor-adjacent lung showed the highest T cell clonality, higher than tumor, which suggests more focused antigenic responses in the adjacent lung. Because the study design was exploratory, TCR variables were selected using unadjusted p-values without false-discovery rate correction. Multi-region tumor sequencing was not performed, so intratumor heterogeneity could not be excluded. Higher blood T cell density associated with longer overall survival, while higher adjacent-lung clonality associated with shorter survival.

The chain couples TRBV7-2 to TRBJ2-5; no D segment can be confidently identified. The TCR comes from a male donor aged 60 or over with stage II lung adenocarcinoma. The sample consisted of peripheral blood mononuclear cells, taken before any cancer treatment. Here is the DNA: TGTGCCAGCAGCTTACGTCTTCGGGAGACCCAGTACTTC. Its protein product is CASSLRLRETQYF. The CDR3 plus the reference TRBV7-2 and TRBJ2-5 genes for the other parts give the full variable domain: GAGVSQSPSNKVTEKGKDVELRCDPISGHTALYWYRQSLGQGLEFLIYFQGNSAPDKSGLPSDRFSAERTGGSVSTLTIQRTQQEDSAVYLCASSLRLRETQYFGPGTRLLVL.